This T cell receptor (beta chain) was sequenced for a study of prognosis after radiotherapy for stage I lung cancer (dated by TCRdb to about 2021). Study-level background: Between April 2018 and January 2019, 20 or so stage I NSCLC patients were enrolled in Nanjing, China. Peripheral blood TCR beta repertoires were profiled in stage I NSCLC patients before and after stereotactic body radiotherapy, and the repertoires were related to distant failure. After SBRT, distant metastases developed in about 20% of the 19 patients at a median of about seven months, while the remaining 15 patients had no significant progression. All patients were regarded as medically inoperable, because of comorbidities in 11 to 12 patients and refusal of surgery in 6 to 8 patients. The cohort comprised fewer than 15 men and more than 5 women with a median age of almost 75 years, ranging from about 50 to 84 years. SBRT was delivered in 3 to 5 fractions with a biologically effective dose of at least 100 Gy, and image-guided IMRT or VMAT was used for delivery. The study sequenced approximately 40 blood samples from roughly 19 patients, one before and one after SBRT per patient. SBRT was not combined with any concurrent therapy in any patient. Oligometastatic NSCLC after surgical resection of the primary tumor was present in 4 to 6 patients, while newly diagnosed primary stage I lung tumors were present in about 13. Squamous cell carcinoma histology was identified in several patients, and adenocarcinoma histology was identified in about 12 patients.

No patient had a history of other malignancies or prior chemotherapy or radiotherapy, and all had node-negative disease on CT and PET/CT. At each of two time points, roughly 6 milliliters of peripheral venous blood were collected in EDTA tubes. Ficoll-Paque Plus density-gradient centrifugation was used to isolate PBMCs. Right after collection, samples were placed at -80 degrees C and kept there until analysis. Of note for this clonotype: Its target antigen remains unknown. No base-level quality is on record; no much larger clone is a single base apart.

The germline V gene specifies MNHEY as CDR1 and SVGEGT as CDR2. The cysteine opens and the phenylalanine closes a CDR3 of 14 amino acids. Left in the record is the CDR3 DNA by itself, 42 bases read in frame from the first base. V is reduced by 10 bases and J by 4 bases, leaving a spacing of 20 bases between them. The TCR beta CDR3 region was amplified from genomic DNA by two rounds of multiplex PCR. In the first PCR round, primers specific to each TRBV and TRBJ gene were used, and the primer sequences were filed in Chinese patent CN105087789A. The second PCR round used universal primers. The Roche High Pure PCR Template Preparation Kit was used to extract genomic DNA from frozen PBMCs. An Illumina HiSeq 3000 was used to sequence the libraries paired-end with 151 bp reads. The paper's data handling went like this. CutAdapt was used to remove raw reads lacking the multiplex PCR primer sequences. PEAR was used to merge high-quality paired reads into contigs. MiXCR assigned TRB V, D and J gene segments to each contig by aligning to reference sequences. CDR3 sequences were clustered by base quality and sequence similarity to remove sequencing errors. Shannon entropy normalized by the natural log of productive TCR sequence number was used as the measure of diversity. Clonality was computed as one minus the ratio of Shannon entropy to the natural log of the number of unique clonotypes. Progression-free survival cut-offs for repertoire metrics were chosen using the Youden index of ROC curves, with analyses run in R 3.5.3. In TCRdb, the public reads were trimmed at Q25 with fastp and aligned with MiXCR, with productive beta chains retained. Every CDR3 protein is listed once, alongside the most common genes and DNA of its rows. TCRdb's processing, not the authors' own work, is the source of the V and J calls. This sample is represented by roughly 13,000 distinct CDR3 sequences; approximately 53% of them were singletons. About 38% of the sample belongs to the ten largest clones.

The paper's findings and limits, for the study overall: The small cohort and short follow-up limited the study, so independent validation of the findings is needed. A decrease in unique TCR clone counts was observed after SBRT (median around 9,800 before versus some 6,900 after; Wilcoxon paired P=0.011). Post-SBRT Shannon entropy and its change from baseline were lower in patients who developed distant metastases; baseline Shannon entropy was not associated with metastases. Whether the expanded TCR clones were tumor-specific was not determined. All reported P values were unadjusted for multiple comparisons. TRBV and TRBJ usage frequencies reportedly differed by metastasis status, in two V genes at baseline and in nine V and two J genes after SBRT.

Sequencing used PBMCs, obtained before or after stereotactic body radiation therapy (not recorded which). The rearrangement combines TRBV6-2 or TRBV6-3 with TRBJ2-7; TRBD2 is a weak D gene call, 5 bases matching. The clonotype originates from a donor of 50 years or more with non-small cell lung cancer. The CDR3 is CATHPKRPTYEQYF. In nucleotide form, the sequence is TGTGCCACGCACCCCAAGCGGCCGACATACGAGCAGTACTTC.